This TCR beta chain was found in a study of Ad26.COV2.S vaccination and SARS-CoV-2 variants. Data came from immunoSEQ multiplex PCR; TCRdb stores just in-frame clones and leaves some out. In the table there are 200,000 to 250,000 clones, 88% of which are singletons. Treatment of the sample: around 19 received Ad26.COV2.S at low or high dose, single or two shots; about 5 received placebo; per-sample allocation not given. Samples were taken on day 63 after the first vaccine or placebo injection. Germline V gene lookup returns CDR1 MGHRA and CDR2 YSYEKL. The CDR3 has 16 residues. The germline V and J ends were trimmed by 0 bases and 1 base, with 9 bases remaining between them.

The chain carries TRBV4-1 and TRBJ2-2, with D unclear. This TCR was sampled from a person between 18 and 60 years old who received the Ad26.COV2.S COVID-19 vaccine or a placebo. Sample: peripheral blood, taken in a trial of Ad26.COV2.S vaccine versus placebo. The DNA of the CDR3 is TGCGCCAGCAGCCAAGAATGGATTCGGAACACCGGGGAGCTGTTTTTT. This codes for CASSQEWIRNTGELFF.